This section outlines one T cell receptor beta chain sequence together with its context. Clones were sequenced by immunoSEQ multiplex PCR, and TCRdb holds only the in-frame ones, with some missing. This table has some 2,100,000 clones, 90% to 97% appearing once. The source of the sample is a study of shared clonotypes between healthy human individuals. Across the whole study: Per donor, three plates held CD4 naive cells, three held CD4 memory, two held CD8 naive and one held CD8 memory.

The trim removed 2 bases at V and 5 bases at J, leaving 15 bases unmatched. The CDR3 has 19 amino acids. The germline gives CDR1 SGHRS, CDR2 YFSETQ. The receptor comes from a man between 18 and 29 years old in good health. The rearrangement uses TRBV5-1 and TRBJ2-5; TRBD2 matches 13 bases. The specimen was naive CD4+ T cells sorted from blood. The subset is: CD45RA+ positively selected. CDR3 coding DNA: TGCGCCAGCAGCTTTGGGGGACTAGCGGGATACAATAATAGGGAGACCCAGTACTTC. It encodes CASSFGGLAGYNNRETQYF.